This T cell receptor beta chain was found in a study of cytomegalovirus exposure and HLA in healthy donors (dated by TCRdb to the late 2010s). Describing the broader study: An earlier analysis of approximately 590 of the donors reported 250 to 350 Gb of sequence data and some 120 million unique TCR beta sequences from about 200 million T cells. About 320 gigabases of sequencing data and some 85 million unique TCR sequences were included in an early release covering about 700 HLA-typed donors. Among the approximately 430 genotyped donors, approximately 81% belonged to the genetic ancestry cluster associated with self-reported Caucasian donors. The study aimed to test whether cataloging public T cell receptors could reveal signatures of past pathogen exposure. The study profiled the T cell repertoires of hundreds of subjects by immunosequencing and related them to cytomegalovirus serostatus. In addition to the first cohort of around 670 subjects, a separate validation cohort of 120 different subjects was used. The study combined high-throughput TCR immunosequencing, statistical association of individual TCRs with disease status, and machine learning to predict cytomegalovirus infection status. To study patterns of TCR occurrence, a later analysis re-analyzed previously published TCR beta repertoires from around 670 donors and added high-resolution HLA genotyping. Rather than drawing on any new phenotypic data, the later analysis identified candidate immune exposures from TCR beta sequences and the way those sequences occurred across donors. An earlier analysis of approximately 630 of the donors applied high-throughput TCR beta sequencing to assess whether each TCR beta V gene segment acted as functional or pseudogenic. Alongside the repertoire data, information on donor age, sex, ethnicity and CMV serostatus was compiled. A later genetic analysis took genome-wide SNP genotypes for about 65% of the 666 donors and used that subset as a discovery cohort. Every repertoire in the discovery cohort had been generated on one and the same sequencing platform. Class I and class II HLA loci were covered by the typing at four-digit resolution. Typing coverage varied by locus: roughly 629-630 donors for A, B, C, DRB1 and DQB1; 500 to 550 for DQA1; more than 600 for DPA1; 450 to 480 for DPB1. Roughly five DR-DQ haplotypes were handled as single units for association and clustering, since linkage in the cohort was strong. Among some 400 genotyped donors of the cohort, an average of roughly 230,000 unique TCR beta nucleotide sequences was sequenced per donor, of which approximately 18% were non-productive.

The cysteine opens and the phenylalanine closes a CDR3 of 17 amino acids. Kept here is only the CDR3 DNA, which spans 51 bases and is read in frame from base 1. The cohort consisted of some 730 healthy bone marrow donors. At the time of sampling, every cohort member was nominally healthy, though immune exposures that went unrecorded were likely present. The donor tested CMV seropositive, placing the donor among the 250 to 350 seropositive members of the cohort. A peripheral blood sample was provided by each donor, and peripheral blood mononuclear cells were used for TCR beta sequencing. The Qiagen DNeasy Blood Extraction Kit was used to extract genomic DNA from the blood cell samples. The full study reports these points: Roughly uniform sequencing depth across donors was assumed in presence/absence analyses, although this assumption may not hold. In a later analysis, HLA-associated TCR beta chains were found to be more clonally expanded and to have lower generation probabilities than equally common non-associated chains. A cluster of highly shared sequence variants was judged likely to represent a technical artifact of the sequencing pipeline. Because HLA typing was missing for some donors at each locus, association tests included only the typed subset. Linkage disequilibrium might explain the correlated functional status among segregating V segments, but an unknown experimental factor could not be excluded. Several of the top co-occurrence clusters appeared to be linked to parvovirus B19, influenza, CMV and Epstein-Barr virus, according to a later analysis. At a false discovery rate of 0.05, a later analysis linked 16,951 TCR beta sequences to specific HLA alleles. Broadly in line with IMGT annotations, most TCR beta V segments showed up in productive rearrangements about 87% or about 30% of the time in an earlier analysis of under 700 of the donors. According to a later genetic analysis, donors in an Asian-associated ancestry cluster had fewer N-insertions in productive TCRs than the roughly 660-donor mean. The authors suggested that the approach could potentially be generalized to other disease states and immunological phenotypes. A total of fewer than 200 TCR beta chains were listed by the study as associated with cytomegalovirus. The earlier analysis of 587 of the donors excluded 15 to 20 rarely observed V segments, including chromosome 9 orphons, because counts were too low. Strong co-occurrence of HLA alleles, especially DR and DQ, made assigning TCR associations to individual alleles difficult. An association between a missense DCLRE1C variant and V-gene and J-gene trimming of TCR beta chains was found in a later genetic analysis and replicated in an independent cohort. This cohort had only TCR beta chains sequenced, and the lack of alpha or paired-chain data limited which features could be detected. A further reported finding was that TCR beta sequences accurately predicted the HLA-A and HLA-B alleles for most subjects in the first cohort. Three of the identified cytomegalovirus-associated TCR beta chains were confirmed in vitro to be specific for cytomegalovirus antigens. Because the 87-base-pair reads could not distinguish some IMGT-functional V segments, including TRBV6-2 and TRBV6-3, those segments were excluded. In a later analysis, TCR association rates were found to vary across HLA loci, with the most associated TCRs seen for DRB1 alleles and the fewest for HLA-C alleles. Most TCR sequences were seen in very few donors, while some public TCRs were found in many individuals. Immune exposure information for the cohort was limited to CMV serostatus. The classifier was reported to diagnose cytomegalovirus status with high specificity and sensitivity in both the original and validation cohorts. A later analysis found that most CMV-associated TCR beta chains appeared HLA-restricted, with HLA associations seemingly driven largely by CMV exposure.

A note on this clone: What this receptor recognizes is not known. The input lacks base qualities; no much larger clone sits a single base away.

The library came from the immunoSEQ multiplex PCR assay. For the multiplex PCR, a mixture combining 60 forward primers for TCR Vbeta segments and 13 reverse primers for TCR Jbeta segments was used. The CDR3 region of rearranged TCR beta genes was amplified from genomic DNA with a multiplex PCR assay. The Illumina HiSeq System was used to sequence the amplified TCR beta libraries as 87-base-pair reads. The study's processing was this. A later analysis counted tens of millions of unique TCR beta chains across the 550 to 750 repertoires, and some 12 million of these chains were shared by at least two donors. Raw reads were error-corrected and collapsed into unique sequences by a nearest-neighbor algorithm in which closely related sequences were merged to remove PCR and sequencing errors. To assign V, D and J gene segments, CDR3 sequences were aligned to IMGT reference sequences. For a sequence to be retained, a match of at least six nucleotides was required to both a V gene segment and a J gene segment. Rearrangements were classified as productive when the CDR3 lacked stop codons and remained in frame with V and J, and all other rearrangements were classified as non-productive. Following IMGT convention, CDR3 was defined as the stretch from the second conserved V-encoded cysteine to the conserved J-encoded phenylalanine. The earlier analysis of 500 to 750 of the donors excluded any sequence lacking an unambiguous match to a single V gene segment. In an earlier analysis of approximately 590 of the donors, V segments were called functional above 56.7% productive rearrangements and were called segregating when the between-donor standard deviation exceeded 5%. A statistical classification framework was built to diagnose cytomegalovirus status from the catalog of TCR beta chain sequences. In a later analysis, TCR nucleotide sequences were compared against IMGT/GENE-DB human TR gene sequences so that V and J genes could be assigned. Using the TCRdist pipeline, a later analysis assigned CDR3 sequences along with most-parsimonious VDJ recombination scenarios. In a later analysis, every TCR beta chain was defined by the combination of its CDR3 amino acid sequence and its V-gene family, and reads without a unique V-gene family were dropped. As a way to deal with suspected cross-contamination and a sequencing artifact, a later analysis dropped roughly 620 nucleotide sequences that were highly shared and had low generation probability. For each public chain, a later analysis derived a clonal expansion index from normalized ranks of inferred template counts within each repertoire. In a later analysis, generation probabilities were computed using a VDJ recombination model fitted to out-of-frame rearrangements, and the results were checked against IGoR. Hypergeometric tests were used in a later analysis to score TCR-TCR, TCR-HLA and TCR-CMV co-occurrence, with a repertoire-size bias correction applied to the TCR pairs. False discovery rates were estimated in a later analysis by permuting HLA or CMV assignments 20 times. In a later analysis, co-occurring TCRs were grouped with DBSCAN, and TCRdist sequence similarity was added when clustering was performed within HLA-allele-positive subsets. Co-occurrence clustering excluded repertoires with fewer than 30,000 or more than 120,000 public chains, plus five with anomalous nucleotide sharing. What TCRdb holds here is the immuneACCESS table cut down to in-frame rearrangements. Part of the clones is not present; checked against another copy, under half of the missing clones reflect an unresolved V gene, and the others are unexplained. V, J and clone size are taken as reported in that table, and D and trimming were inferred from the DNA itself. The sample data list over 100,000 clones, and over 9% of these were observed just once. Of the sample, approximately 6.1% is held by the ten largest clones.

The sequencing input was PBMCs. The rearranged segments are TRBV21-1 and TRBJ1-5. TRBV21-1 is tagged as a pseudogene. The TCR originated in a man between 35 and 55 years old in good health and CMV-seropositive. The CDR3 protein sequence reads: CASSKGAGVPFNQPQHF. The DNA reads TGTGCCAGCAGCAAAGGGGCGGGGGTCCCCTTCAATCAGCCCCAGCATTTT.